Given below is one T cell receptor beta chain in context. No antigen is known for it. These data belong to a study of vaccination effects on CD4 cells after COVID-19. The CDR3 length is 16 residues. Germline values: CDR1 SEHNR, CDR2 FQNEAQ (reference sequence). Trimming removed 3 bases from V and 0 bases from J; junction bases left unmatched: 2. Clones were sequenced by immunoSEQ multiplex PCR, and TCRdb holds only the in-frame ones, with some missing. The sample holds 35,000 to 55,000 clones, 76% seen once. Following a roughly 9-day culture, CD4+ T cells were purified. The person acquired a PCR-confirmed SARS-CoV-2 infection between March and December 2020. Either the BNT162b2 or mRNA-1273 vaccine was given to participants in two doses.

The sample in question was CD4+ T cells from PBMCs cultured without peptide, obtained after COVID-19 vaccination. This clonotype was obtained from a human donor who had a prior SARS-CoV-2 infection. The rearrangement links TRBV7-9 to TRBJ1-6, with TRBD1 identical over 7 bases. CDR3 bases: TGTGCCAGCAGCTTCTACAGGGGCTCCTATAATTCACCCCTCCACTTT. Translation: CASSFYRGSYNSPLHF.